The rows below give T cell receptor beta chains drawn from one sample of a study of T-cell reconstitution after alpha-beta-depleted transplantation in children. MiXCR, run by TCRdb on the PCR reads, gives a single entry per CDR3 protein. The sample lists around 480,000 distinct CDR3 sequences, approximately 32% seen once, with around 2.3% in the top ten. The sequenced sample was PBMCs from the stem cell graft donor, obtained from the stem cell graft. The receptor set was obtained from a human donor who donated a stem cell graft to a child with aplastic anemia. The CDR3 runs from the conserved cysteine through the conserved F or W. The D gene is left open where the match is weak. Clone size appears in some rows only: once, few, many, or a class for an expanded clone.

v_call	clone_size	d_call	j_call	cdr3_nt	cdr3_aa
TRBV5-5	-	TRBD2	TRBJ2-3	TGTGCCAGCAGCTTATGGGGGAGGGGTGTAGATACGCAGTATTTT	CASSLWGRGVDTQYF
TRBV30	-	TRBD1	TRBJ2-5	TGTGCCTGTGAGACAGGGGCCCAAGAGACCCAGTACTTC	CACETGAQETQYF
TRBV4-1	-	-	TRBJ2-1	TGCGCCAGCAGCCAAGATAAAGGTAATGAGCAGTTCTTC	CASSQDKGNEQFF
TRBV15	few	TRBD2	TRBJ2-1	TGTGCCACCAGCAGAGATAAGAGTCGGACTAGCGCGTACAATGAGCAGTTCTTC	CATSRDKSRTSAYNEQFF
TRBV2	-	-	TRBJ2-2	TGTGCCAGCAGTGAAGGCCTGGGACCCGGGGAGCTGTTTTTT	CASSEGLGPGELFF
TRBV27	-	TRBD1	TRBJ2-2	TGTGCCAGCAGTTTCTATCCCGGGACAGCGAACACCGGGGAGCTGTTTTTT	CASSFYPGTANTGELFF
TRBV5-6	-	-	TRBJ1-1	TGTGCCAGCAGCTTGGGGGTGCTTACTGAAGCTTTCTTT	CASSLGVLTEAFF
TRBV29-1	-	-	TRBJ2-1	TGCAGCGTTGCAATCTTTGGGGCTAGAGCCAATGAGCAGTTCTTC	CSVAIFGARANEQFF
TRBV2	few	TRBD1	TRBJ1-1	TGTGCCAGCGGAGGGCAGGGGGCGTTTGAAGCTTTCTTT	CASGGQGAFEAFF
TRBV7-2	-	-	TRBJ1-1	TGTGCCAGCAGCTTAGACGTCGAACAGACCGCCACTGAAGCTTTCTTT	CASSLDVEQTATEAFF
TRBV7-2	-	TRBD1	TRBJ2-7	TGTGCCAGCAGCCAGTTAGGACAGGGAGTGGGCGAGCAGTACTTC	CASSQLGQGVGEQYF
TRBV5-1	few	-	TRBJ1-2	TGCGCCAGCAGCTTAGACAGGCGTAACTATGGCTACACCTTC	CASSLDRRNYGYTF